Listed below are T cell receptor beta chains from one sample, sequenced in a study of brain T cells in children with intractable seizures. Profiling relied on immunoSEQ multiplex PCR, and the TCRdb table lists in-frame clones only, not all of them. The sample includes about 340,000 clones, roughly 93% of them seen just once. Sequencing used peripheral blood, obtained approximately 5 months after surgery. The receptor source for this set is a boy under two years old with tuberous sclerosis and intractable seizures. Each CDR3 is given with its conserved first and last residue. Each record gives: clone size, J gene, D gene, V gene, CDR3 DNA, CDR3 protein. D genes are given only for firm matches. Size values are once, few and many counts, or a class for expanded clones, and some rows have none.

abundance: -; j_gene: TRBJ1-6; d_gene: TRBD1; v_gene: TRBV11-2; CDR3nt: TGTGCCAGCAGCTTATTGGGGACAGTTAATTCACCCCTCCACTTT; CDR3aa: CASSLLGTVNSPLHF
abundance: -; j_gene: TRBJ1-1; d_gene: -; v_gene: TRBV5-1; CDR3nt: TGCGCCAGCAGCTTGGGGGGGCGCGGAGCTTTCTTT; CDR3aa: CASSLGGRGAFF
abundance: -; j_gene: TRBJ2-5; d_gene: -; v_gene: TRBV14; CDR3nt: TGTGCCAGCAACCAAGAGACCCAGTACTTC; CDR3aa: CASNQETQYF
abundance: -; j_gene: TRBJ2-1; d_gene: TRBD2; v_gene: TRBV9; CDR3nt: TGTGCCAGCAGCCCCAATGAGTCCGGGACTAGCGGCGAAGGGCAGTTCTTC; CDR3aa: CASSPNESGTSGEGQFF
abundance: -; j_gene: TRBJ2-7; d_gene: TRBD2; v_gene: TRBV9; CDR3nt: TGTGCCAGCAGCGGGAGAGAGGGGACTAGCCAAGGCTACGAGCAGTACTTC; CDR3aa: CASSGREGTSQGYEQYF
abundance: -; j_gene: TRBJ2-3; d_gene: -; v_gene: TRBV3-1/TRBV3-2; CDR3nt: TGTGCCAGCAGCCAATCTAGCGTGAAGTTAAATACGCAGTATTTT; CDR3aa: CASSQSSVKLNTQYF
abundance: once; j_gene: TRBJ1-2; d_gene: -; v_gene: TRBV20-1; CDR3nt: TGCAGTGCCCAGCAAGGGACTGGCTACACCTTC; CDR3aa: CSAQQGTGYTF
abundance: -; j_gene: TRBJ2-3; d_gene: TRBD1; v_gene: TRBV7-3; CDR3nt: TGTGCCAGCAGCCAAAAGGGGGGACAGGGAGCAGATACGCAGTATTTT; CDR3aa: CASSQKGGQGADTQYF
abundance: -; j_gene: TRBJ2-1; d_gene: TRBD2; v_gene: TRBV20-1; CDR3nt: TGCAGTGCTAGTCTAGCGGGAGGGCCCGGGGAGCAGTTCTTC; CDR3aa: CSASLAGGPGEQFF
abundance: few; j_gene: TRBJ2-7; d_gene: -; v_gene: TRBV4-1; CDR3nt: TGCGCCAGCAGCCAAGATGGGGCGCCCTGGGCGTACGAGCAGTACTTC; CDR3aa: CASSQDGAPWAYEQYF
abundance: -; j_gene: TRBJ1-2; d_gene: TRBD1; v_gene: TRBV29-1; CDR3nt: TGCAGCGTTGCCGGGACAGGGACCACTAACTATGGCTACACCTTC; CDR3aa: CSVAGTGTTNYGYTF
abundance: -; j_gene: TRBJ2-5; d_gene: TRBD2; v_gene: TRBV4-2; CDR3nt: TGTGCCAGCAGCCCACGACTAGCGGGCCCAGGGGAGACCCAGTACTTC; CDR3aa: CASSPRLAGPGETQYF
abundance: -; j_gene: TRBJ1-2; d_gene: -; v_gene: TRBV4-2; CDR3nt: TGTGCCAGCAGCCAAATTGTTCTCGGTGAGGACTATGGCTACACCTTC; CDR3aa: CASSQIVLGEDYGYTF
abundance: -; j_gene: TRBJ2-7; d_gene: -; v_gene: TRBV2; CDR3nt: TGTGCCAGCAGTGAAGCGGTCGTCAGGGAATTC; CDR3aa: CASSEAVVREF
abundance: once; j_gene: TRBJ1-1; d_gene: TRBD1; v_gene: TRBV10-3; CDR3nt: TGTGCCATTGGACAGGGGAACACTGAAGCTTTCTTT; CDR3aa: CAIGQGNTEAFF
abundance: -; j_gene: TRBJ2-5; d_gene: TRBD2; v_gene: TRBV3-1/TRBV3-2; CDR3nt: TGTGCCAGCAGCCAGGAACTAGCGGGGGGGGAGACCCAGTACTTC; CDR3aa: CASSQELAGGETQYF
abundance: -; j_gene: TRBJ1-2; d_gene: TRBD1; v_gene: TRBV19; CDR3nt: TGTGCCAGTAGTATGGGACAGGGGTATGGCTACACCTTC; CDR3aa: CASSMGQGYGYTF
abundance: -; j_gene: TRBJ1-2; d_gene: TRBD1; v_gene: TRBV7-6; CDR3nt: TGTGCCAGCAGCTTTTCCGCCGGGACAGGGGCCTATGGCTACACCTTC; CDR3aa: CASSFSAGTGAYGYTF
abundance: -; j_gene: TRBJ2-5; d_gene: TRBD2; v_gene: TRBV19; CDR3nt: TGTGCCAGTCAGGGAGCGGGGTGGCCGGGGCAAGAGACCCAGTACTTC; CDR3aa: CASQGAGWPGQETQYF
abundance: -; j_gene: TRBJ2-1; d_gene: -; v_gene: TRBV29-1; CDR3nt: TGCAGCGTTAGCTTTTTCGGGAGCTCCTACAATGAGCAGTTCTTC; CDR3aa: CSVSFFGSSYNEQFF
abundance: -; j_gene: TRBJ1-1; d_gene: -; v_gene: TRBV5-6; CDR3nt: TGTGCCAGCAGCTTGGCCTTGGGCCATGAAGCTTTCTTT; CDR3aa: CASSLALGHEAFF
abundance: -; j_gene: TRBJ1-1; d_gene: -; v_gene: TRBV27; CDR3nt: TGTGCCAGCAGTCGGGGGGGGCAGAACACTGAAGCTTTCTTT; CDR3aa: CASSRGGQNTEAFF
abundance: -; j_gene: TRBJ1-5; d_gene: -; v_gene: TRBV6-1; CDR3nt: TGTGCCAGCAGTGAATTGGGCTATAGCAATCAGCCCCAGCATTTT; CDR3aa: CASSELGYSNQPQHF
abundance: -; j_gene: TRBJ2-2; d_gene: -; v_gene: TRBV5-4; CDR3nt: TGTGCCAGCAGCTTGATGGGGGGCCAGGACACCGGGGAGCTGTTTTTT; CDR3aa: CASSLMGGQDTGELFF
abundance: -; j_gene: TRBJ2-5; d_gene: -; v_gene: TRBV21-1; CDR3nt: TGTGCCAGCAGTCACGGAGACGGACTAGCGGGAGGGCCTGCCGAGACCCAGTACTTC; CDR3aa: CASSHGDGLAGGPAETQYF
abundance: -; j_gene: TRBJ1-6; d_gene: -; v_gene: TRBV7-3; CDR3nt: TGTGCCAGCAGCTCCACCCTGGTTGGCTCACCCCTCCACTTT; CDR3aa: CASSSTLVGSPLHF
abundance: -; j_gene: TRBJ1-5; d_gene: -; v_gene: TRBV3-1/TRBV3-2; CDR3nt: TGTGCCAGCAGCCAATCCGACAATCAGCCCCAGCATTTT; CDR3aa: CASSQSDNQPQHF
abundance: -; j_gene: TRBJ1-1; d_gene: TRBD1; v_gene: TRBV19; CDR3nt: TGTGCCAGTAGTGTCGCCACCCGGGACAGTAACACTGAAGCTTTCTTT; CDR3aa: CASSVATRDSNTEAFF
abundance: -; j_gene: TRBJ1-2; d_gene: -; v_gene: TRBV7-9; CDR3nt: TGTGCCAGCAGCTTAGCCAGGGTGGAAGGCTACACCTTC; CDR3aa: CASSLARVEGYTF
abundance: -; j_gene: TRBJ1-2; d_gene: -; v_gene: TRBV12-3/TRBV12-4; CDR3nt: TGTGCCAGCAGCCCCGGGGCGGCTGGCTACACCTTC; CDR3aa: CASSPGAAGYTF
abundance: -; j_gene: TRBJ2-7; d_gene: -; v_gene: TRBV5-8; CDR3nt: TGTGCCAGCAGCCTGGGAGAGGGGCAGGGAGCATCCTACGAGCAGTACTTC; CDR3aa: CASSLGEGQGASYEQYF
abundance: -; j_gene: TRBJ2-7; d_gene: -; v_gene: TRBV6-5; CDR3nt: TGTGCCAGCTGTCCTATCACTGACGAGCAGTACTTC; CDR3aa: CASCPITDEQYF
abundance: -; j_gene: TRBJ1-4; d_gene: -; v_gene: TRBV5-5; CDR3nt: TGTGCCAGCAGCCCACTCACTAATGAAAAACTGTTTTTT; CDR3aa: CASSPLTNEKLFF
abundance: -; j_gene: TRBJ2-4; d_gene: -; v_gene: TRBV18; CDR3nt: TGTGCCAGCTCACCACCATCAGGGTACAACATTCAGTACTTC; CDR3aa: CASSPPSGYNIQYF
abundance: few; j_gene: TRBJ2-1; d_gene: TRBD2; v_gene: TRBV7-3; CDR3nt: TGTGCCAGCAGCCCCTCTAGGCTAGCGGGGTCCTACAATGAGCAGTTCTTC; CDR3aa: CASSPSRLAGSYNEQFF
abundance: -; j_gene: TRBJ2-3; d_gene: -; v_gene: TRBV29-1; CDR3nt: TGCAGCAGCCGCGGAGATACGCAGTATTTT; CDR3aa: CSSRGDTQYF
abundance: -; j_gene: TRBJ1-2; d_gene: -; v_gene: TRBV24-1; CDR3nt: TGTGCCACCAGTGATCCGAGGGTGTACGGCTATGGCTACACCTTC; CDR3aa: CATSDPRVYGYGYTF
abundance: -; j_gene: TRBJ1-3; d_gene: -; v_gene: TRBV5-6; CDR3nt: TGTGCCAGCAGCTTCTACGACAGGGGAAACACCATATATTTT; CDR3aa: CASSFYDRGNTIYF
abundance: -; j_gene: TRBJ2-7; d_gene: -; v_gene: TRBV1; CDR3nt: TGCACCAGCCGTAGCGGGGGGACCTCCGGGGAGCAGTACTTC; CDR3aa: CTSRSGGTSGEQYF
abundance: -; j_gene: TRBJ2-5; d_gene: -; v_gene: TRBV9; CDR3nt: TGTGCCAGCGGCCTCGGAGAGACCCAGTACTTC; CDR3aa: CASGLGETQYF
abundance: once; j_gene: TRBJ1-3; d_gene: -; v_gene: TRBV3-1/TRBV3-2; CDR3nt: TGTGCCAGCAGCCAAGATCCGCGGGGGAGTGGAAACACCATATATTTT; CDR3aa: CASSQDPRGSGNTIYF